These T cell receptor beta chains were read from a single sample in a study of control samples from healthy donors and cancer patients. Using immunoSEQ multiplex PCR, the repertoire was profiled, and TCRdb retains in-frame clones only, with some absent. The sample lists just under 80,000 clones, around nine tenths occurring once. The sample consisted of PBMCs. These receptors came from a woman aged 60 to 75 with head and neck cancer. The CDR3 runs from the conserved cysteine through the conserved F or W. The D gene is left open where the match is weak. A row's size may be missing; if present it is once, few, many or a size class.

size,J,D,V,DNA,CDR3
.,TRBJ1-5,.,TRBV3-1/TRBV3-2,TGTGCCAGCAGCCACAGGGGCAATCAGCCCCAGCATTTT,CASSHRGNQPQHF
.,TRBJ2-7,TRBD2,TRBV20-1,TGCAGTGCTAGTGCGGGACTAGCGGGAGACTACGAGCAGTACTTC,CSASAGLAGDYEQYF
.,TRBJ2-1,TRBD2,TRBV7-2,TGTGCCAGCAGCGTCTCGACTAGCGGGAGCAATGAGCAGTTCTTC,CASSVSTSGSNEQFF
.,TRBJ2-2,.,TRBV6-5,TGTGCCAGCAGGGGGCGGGCGAACACCGGGGAGCTGTTTTTT,CASRGRANTGELFF
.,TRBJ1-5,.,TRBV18,TGTGCCAGCTCACCACGGCGTGATAGGCCCCAGCATTTT,CASSPRRDRPQHF
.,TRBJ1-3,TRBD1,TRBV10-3,TGTGCCATCAGTCAAAGACAGGGTGATTCGACTGGAAACACCATATATTTT,CAISQRQGDSTGNTIYF
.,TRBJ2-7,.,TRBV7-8,TGTGCCAGCAGCCTAAGTGGGAACGAGCAGTACTTC,CASSLSGNEQYF
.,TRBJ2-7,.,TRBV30,TGTGCCGCTAGGGGAGTGGGGTACGAGCAGTACTTC,CAARGVGYEQYF
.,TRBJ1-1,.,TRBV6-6,TGTGCCAGCAGCGGGCGGGAATCGAGTACTGAAGCTTTCTTT,CASSGRESSTEAFF
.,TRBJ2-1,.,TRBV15,TGTGCCACCAGCAGGGAGAAAACTTTTATAAATGAGCAGTTCTTC,CATSREKTFINEQFF
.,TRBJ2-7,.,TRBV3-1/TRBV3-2,TGTGCCAGCATCCTTTTGCTAATTTCGTCGGACCAAGTCTACTACGAGCAGTACTTC,CASILLLISSDQVYYEQYF
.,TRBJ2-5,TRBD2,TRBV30,TGTGCCTGGGACCCGGGACTAGCGAAAGAGACCCAGTACTTC,CAWDPGLAKETQYF
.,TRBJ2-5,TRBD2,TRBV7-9,TGTGCCAGCAGCTTAGCCGGGACTAGCGGAGGAGAGACCCAGTACTTC,CASSLAGTSGGETQYF
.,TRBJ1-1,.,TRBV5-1,TGCGCCAGCAGCTTGTGGGGGCGAGAGAACACTGAAGCTTTCTTT,CASSLWGRENTEAFF
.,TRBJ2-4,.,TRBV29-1,TGCAGCGTTGAACAAAAAAACATTCAGTACTTC,CSVEQKNIQYF
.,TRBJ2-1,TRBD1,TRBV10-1,TGCGCCAGCAGTGAGTCGGAGACAGGGCGTACGCAGTTCTTC,CASSESETGRTQFF
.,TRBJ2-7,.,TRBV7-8,TGTGCCAGCAGCTTAGCCGGGGACAAAGACTACGAGCAGTACTTC,CASSLAGDKDYEQYF
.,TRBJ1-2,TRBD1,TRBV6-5,TGTGCCAGCAGATCACAGGGGGCTAACTATGGCTACACCTTC,CASRSQGANYGYTF
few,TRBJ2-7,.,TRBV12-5,TGTGCTAGTGGCCGCGGGGACTTGGAGCAGTACTTC,CASGRGDLEQYF
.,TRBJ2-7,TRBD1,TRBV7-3,TGTGCCAGCAGCCCCGGGACAGGGAATACGGTGCAGTACTTC,CASSPGTGNTVQYF
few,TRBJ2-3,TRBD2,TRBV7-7,TGTGCCAGCAGCTTAGGGCTAGCGGGGATAGGAGATACGCAGTATTTT,CASSLGLAGIGDTQYF
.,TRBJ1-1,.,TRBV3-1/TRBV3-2,TGTGCCAGCAGCCAAGATCCGGGGACTGAAGCTTTCTTT,CASSQDPGTEAFF
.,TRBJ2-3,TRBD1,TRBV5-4,TGTGCCAGCAGCTCCGTGAGACAGGGGGCGTCAGATACGCAGTATTTT,CASSSVRQGASDTQYF
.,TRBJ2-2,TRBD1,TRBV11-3,TGTGCCAGCAGCCCCCTGGGGACAGGGGTCGGAACCGGGGAGCTGTTTTTT,CASSPLGTGVGTGELFF
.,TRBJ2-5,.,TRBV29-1,TGCAGCGTTGCCTCTCTAGGGGAGACCCAGTACTTC,CSVASLGETQYF
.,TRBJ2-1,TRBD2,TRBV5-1,TGCGCCAGCAGCTTCTCCAATAGCGGGAGTTTGAATGAGCAGTTCTTC,CASSFSNSGSLNEQFF
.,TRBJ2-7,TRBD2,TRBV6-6,TGTGCCAGCTTTCGGACTAGCGGGAGTCCTGAGCAGTACTTC,CASFRTSGSPEQYF
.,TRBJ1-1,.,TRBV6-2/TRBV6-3,TGTGCCAGCAGTTACGCGGAGAACACTGAAGCTTTCTTT,CASSYAENTEAFF
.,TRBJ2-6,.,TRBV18,TGTGCCAGCTCACCAGGGCAGGGAGCCAACGTCCTGACTTTC,CASSPGQGANVLTF
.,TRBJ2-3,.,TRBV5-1,TGCGCCAGCAGCTTGGAGGTTGCCAGCACAGATACGCAGTATTTT,CASSLEVASTDTQYF
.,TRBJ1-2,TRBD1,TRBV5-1,TGCGCCAGCAGCTGGGGACAGGGGGGCTATGGCTACACCTTC,CASSWGQGGYGYTF
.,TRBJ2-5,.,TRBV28,TGTGCCAGCAGGCTTCCCACCGGGACCCAGTACTTC,CASRLPTGTQYF
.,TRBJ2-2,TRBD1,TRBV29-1,TGCAGCGCCATCGGACAGGGTAACACCGGGGAGCTGTTTTTT,CSAIGQGNTGELFF
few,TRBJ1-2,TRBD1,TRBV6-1,TGTGCCAGCAGTGGGGACAGGGGGCCCAAGGAGAGCTATGGCTACACCTTC,CASSGDRGPKESYGYTF
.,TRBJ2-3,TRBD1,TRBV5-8,TGTGCCAGCAGCGAGCTACAGGGGACAGATACGCAGTATTTT,CASSELQGTDTQYF
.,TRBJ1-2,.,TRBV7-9,TGTGCCAGCAGCTTAGTGCAGGGGATTGTGGCTAACTATGGCTACACCTTC,CASSLVQGIVANYGYTF
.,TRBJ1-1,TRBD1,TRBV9,TGTGCCAGCAGCGTAGAATCAGGGGGCAGGGGGAACATTGAAGCTTTCTTT,CASSVESGGRGNIEAFF
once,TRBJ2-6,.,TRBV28,TGTGCCAGCAGTCCCGTGGGGAGGGGGCGCACAGGGGCCAACGTCCTGACTTTC,CASSPVGRGRTGANVLTF
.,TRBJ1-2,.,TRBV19,TGTGCCAGTAGGATCTCCGGGACGACCTATGGCTACACCTTC,CASRISGTTYGYTF
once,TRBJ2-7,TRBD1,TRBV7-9,TGTGCCAGCAGCTTAATGAATCGGCGAGACAGGGGGACCGAGCAGTACTTC,CASSLMNRRDRGTEQYF
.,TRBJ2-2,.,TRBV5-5,TGTGCCAGCAGCAGGGGCCCGGAGACCGGGGAGCTGTTTTTT,CASSRGPETGELFF
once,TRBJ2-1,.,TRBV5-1,TGCGCCAGCAAACCGGGACCCAGCTACAATGAGCAGTTCTTC,CASKPGPSYNEQFF
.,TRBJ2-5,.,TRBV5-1,TGCGCCAGCAGCTTGAACGTACAAGAGACCCAGTACTTC,CASSLNVQETQYF
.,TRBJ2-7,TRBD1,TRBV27,TGTGCCAGCAGTCGGGACAGCTCCTACGAGCAGTACTTC,CASSRDSSYEQYF
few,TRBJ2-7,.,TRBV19,TGTGCCAGTAGTATCGGGACCTCCTACGAGCAGTACTTC,CASSIGTSYEQYF
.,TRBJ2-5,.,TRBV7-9,TGTGCCAGCAGCCAGGACAGCACCCAAGAGACCCAGTACTTC,CASSQDSTQETQYF
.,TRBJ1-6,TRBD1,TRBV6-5,TGTGCCAGCAGTTCTAATCCCGGGACAGGGAATTCACCCCTCCACTTT,CASSSNPGTGNSPLHF
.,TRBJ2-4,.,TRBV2,TGTGCCAGCAGTCGAGGGAATATGAACATTCAGTACTTC,CASSRGNMNIQYF
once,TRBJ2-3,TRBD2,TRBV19,TGTGCCAGTAGTAGCGGGAGGGTCCCGGATACGCAGTATTTT,CASSSGRVPDTQYF
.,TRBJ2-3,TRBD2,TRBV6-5,TGTGCCAGCACCCCGCGGGAGAGCGGCACAGATACGCAGTATTTT,CASTPRESGTDTQYF
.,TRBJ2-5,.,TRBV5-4,TGTGCCAGCAGCTCCCAAGAGACCCAGTACTTC,CASSSQETQYF
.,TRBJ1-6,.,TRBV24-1,TGTGCCACCAGCGCTGGGACGGTAACGAGCTCCTATAATTCACCCCTCCACTTT,CATSAGTVTSSYNSPLHF
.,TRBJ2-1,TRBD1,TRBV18,TGTGCCAGCTCACGACAGGGACAGGGCAACTCCTACAATGAGCAGTTCTTC,CASSRQGQGNSYNEQFF